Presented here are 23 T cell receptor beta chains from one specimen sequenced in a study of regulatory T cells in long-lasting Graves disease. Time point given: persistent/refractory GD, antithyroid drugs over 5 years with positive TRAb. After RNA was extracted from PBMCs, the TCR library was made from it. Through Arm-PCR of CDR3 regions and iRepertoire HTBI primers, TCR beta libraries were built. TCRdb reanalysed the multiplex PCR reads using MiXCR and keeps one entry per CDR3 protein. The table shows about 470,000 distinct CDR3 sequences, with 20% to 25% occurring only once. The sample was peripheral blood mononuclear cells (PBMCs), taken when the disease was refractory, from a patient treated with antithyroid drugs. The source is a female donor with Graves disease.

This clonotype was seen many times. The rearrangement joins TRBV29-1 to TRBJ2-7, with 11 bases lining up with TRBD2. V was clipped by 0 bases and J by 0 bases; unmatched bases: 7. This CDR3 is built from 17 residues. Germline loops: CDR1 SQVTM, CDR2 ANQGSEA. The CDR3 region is CSVEDWTSGSSSYEQYF. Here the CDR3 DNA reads TGCAGCGTTGAAGATTGGACTAGCGGGTCGAGCTCCTACGAGCAGTACTTC.

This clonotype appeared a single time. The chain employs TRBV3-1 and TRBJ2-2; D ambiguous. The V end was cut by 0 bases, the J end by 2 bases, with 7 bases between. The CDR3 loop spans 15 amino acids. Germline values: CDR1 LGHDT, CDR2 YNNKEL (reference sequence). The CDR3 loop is CASSQDVRNTGELFF. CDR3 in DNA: TGTGCCAGCAGCCAAGATGTACGTAACACCGGGGAGCTGTTTTTT.

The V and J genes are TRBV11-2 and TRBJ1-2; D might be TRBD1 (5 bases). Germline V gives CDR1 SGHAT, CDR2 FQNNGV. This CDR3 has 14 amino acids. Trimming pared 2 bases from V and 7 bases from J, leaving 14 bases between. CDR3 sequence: CASSLSGGFFGYTF. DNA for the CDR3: TGTGCCAGCAGCTTATCCGGGGGATTTTTTGGCTACACCTTC.

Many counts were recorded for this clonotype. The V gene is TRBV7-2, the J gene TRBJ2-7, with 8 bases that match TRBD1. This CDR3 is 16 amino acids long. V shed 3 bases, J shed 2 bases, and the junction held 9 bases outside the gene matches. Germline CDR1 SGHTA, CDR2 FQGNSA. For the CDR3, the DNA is TGTGCCAGCAGCTTCTCCAGGGGGCTGGACACCTACGAGCAGTACTTC. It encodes CASSFSRGLDTYEQYF.

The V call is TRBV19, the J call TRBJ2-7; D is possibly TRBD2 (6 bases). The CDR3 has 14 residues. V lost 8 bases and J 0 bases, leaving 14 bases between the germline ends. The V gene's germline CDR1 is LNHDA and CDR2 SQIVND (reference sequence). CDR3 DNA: TGTGCCAGTCGGCGGGGTTGGGACTCCTACGAGCAGTACTTC. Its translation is CASRRGWDSYEQYF.

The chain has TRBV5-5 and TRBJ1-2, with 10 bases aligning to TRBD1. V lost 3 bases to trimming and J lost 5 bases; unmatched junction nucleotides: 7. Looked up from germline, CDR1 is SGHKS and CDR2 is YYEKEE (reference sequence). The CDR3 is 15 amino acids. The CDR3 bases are TGTGCCAGCAGCTGGTCGGGGACAGGGGTTTATGGCTACACCTTC. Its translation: CASSWSGTGVYGYTF.

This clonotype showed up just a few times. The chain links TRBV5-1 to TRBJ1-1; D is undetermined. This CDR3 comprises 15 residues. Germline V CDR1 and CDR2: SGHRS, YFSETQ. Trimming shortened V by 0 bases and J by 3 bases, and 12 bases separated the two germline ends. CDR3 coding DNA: TGCGCCAGCAGCTTGGTCGGGAGAGTGGACACTGAAGCTTTCTTT. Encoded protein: CASSLVGRVDTEAFF.

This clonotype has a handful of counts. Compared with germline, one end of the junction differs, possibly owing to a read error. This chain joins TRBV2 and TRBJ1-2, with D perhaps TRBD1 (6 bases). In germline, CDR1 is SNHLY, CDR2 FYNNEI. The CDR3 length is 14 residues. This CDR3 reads CANSEARGADGYTF. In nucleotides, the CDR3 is TGTGCCAACAGTGAAGCGCGGGGGGCTGACGGCTACACCTTC.

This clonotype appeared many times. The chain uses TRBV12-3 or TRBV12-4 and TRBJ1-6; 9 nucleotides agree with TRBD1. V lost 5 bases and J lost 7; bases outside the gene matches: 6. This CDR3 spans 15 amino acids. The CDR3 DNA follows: TGTGCCAGCAGTAACTTCGGGACAGGGAATTCACCCCTCCACTTT. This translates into CASSNFGTGNSPLHF.

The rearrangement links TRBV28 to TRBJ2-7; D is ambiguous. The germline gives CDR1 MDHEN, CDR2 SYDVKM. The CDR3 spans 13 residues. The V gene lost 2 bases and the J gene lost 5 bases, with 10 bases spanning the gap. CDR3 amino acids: CASSLGGVNEQYF. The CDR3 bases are TGTGCCAGCAGTTTAGGTGGGGTAAACGAGCAGTACTTC.

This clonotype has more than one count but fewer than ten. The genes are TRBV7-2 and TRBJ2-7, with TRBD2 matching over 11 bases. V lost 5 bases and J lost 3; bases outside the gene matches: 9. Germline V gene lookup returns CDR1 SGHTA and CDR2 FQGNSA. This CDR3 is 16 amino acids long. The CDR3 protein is CASSLSGLAGFYEQYF. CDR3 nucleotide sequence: TGTGCCAGCAGCCTATCCGGACTAGCGGGTTTCTACGAGCAGTACTTC.

CDR3: CASSIVGQSTEAFF. DNA of the CDR3: TGTGCCAGTAGTATAGTGGGACAGAGCACTGAAGCTTTCTTT. The J gene is TRBJ1-1, the V gene TRBV19; TRBD1 agrees at 7 bases. CDR1 is LNHDA and CDR2 is SQIVND in the germline V gene (reference sequence). The V segment lost 1 base and the J segment 4 bases; nucleotides outside the gene matches: 3. This CDR3 has 14 amino acids.

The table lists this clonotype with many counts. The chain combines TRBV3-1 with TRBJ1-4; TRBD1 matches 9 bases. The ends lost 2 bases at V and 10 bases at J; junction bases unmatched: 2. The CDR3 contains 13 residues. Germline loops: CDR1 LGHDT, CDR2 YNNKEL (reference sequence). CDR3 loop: CASSQRTGAKLFF. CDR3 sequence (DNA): TGTGCCAGCAGCCAACGGACAGGGGCAAAACTGTTTTTT.

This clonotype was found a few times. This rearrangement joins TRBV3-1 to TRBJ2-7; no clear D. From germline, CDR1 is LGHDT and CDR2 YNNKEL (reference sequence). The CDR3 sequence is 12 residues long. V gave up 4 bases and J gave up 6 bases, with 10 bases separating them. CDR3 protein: CASSLKLSEQYF. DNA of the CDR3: TGTGCCAGCAGCCTGAAACTATCCGAGCAGTACTTC.

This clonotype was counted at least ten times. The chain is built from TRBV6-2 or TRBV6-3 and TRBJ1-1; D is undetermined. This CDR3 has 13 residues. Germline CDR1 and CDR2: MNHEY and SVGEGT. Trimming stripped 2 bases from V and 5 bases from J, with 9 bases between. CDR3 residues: CASSYQAGTEAFF. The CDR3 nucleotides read TGTGCCAGCAGTTACCAGGCGGGTACTGAAGCTTTCTTT.

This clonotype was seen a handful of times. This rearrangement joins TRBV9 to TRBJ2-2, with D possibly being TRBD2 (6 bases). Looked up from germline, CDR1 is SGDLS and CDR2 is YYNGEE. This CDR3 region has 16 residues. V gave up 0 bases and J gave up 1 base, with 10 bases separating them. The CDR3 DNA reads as TGTGCCAGCAGCGTAGTATCGGGGGAGAACACCGGGGAGCTGTTTTTT. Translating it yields CASSVVSGENTGELFF.

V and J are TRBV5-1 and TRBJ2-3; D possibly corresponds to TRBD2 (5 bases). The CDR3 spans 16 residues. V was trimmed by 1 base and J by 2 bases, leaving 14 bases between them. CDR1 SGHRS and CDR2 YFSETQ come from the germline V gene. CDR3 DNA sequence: TGCGCCAGCAGCTTGACCGGACTTCTGCTCACAGATACGCAGTATTTT. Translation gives CASSLTGLLLTDTQYF.

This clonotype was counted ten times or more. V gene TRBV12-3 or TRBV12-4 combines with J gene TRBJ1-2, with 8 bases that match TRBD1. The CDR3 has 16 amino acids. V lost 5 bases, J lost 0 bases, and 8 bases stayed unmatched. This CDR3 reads CASSDRGRSTNYGYTF. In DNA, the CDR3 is TGTGCCAGCAGTGACAGGGGACGGAGTACTAACTATGGCTACACCTTC.

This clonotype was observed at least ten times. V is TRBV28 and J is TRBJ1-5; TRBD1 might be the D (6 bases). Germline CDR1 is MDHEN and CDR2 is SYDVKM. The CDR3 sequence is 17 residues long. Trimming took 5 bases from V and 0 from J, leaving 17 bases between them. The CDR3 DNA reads TGTGCCAGCAGTCCTCGTAACAGGGTTTATAGCAATCAGCCCCAGCATTTT. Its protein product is CASSPRNRVYSNQPQHF.

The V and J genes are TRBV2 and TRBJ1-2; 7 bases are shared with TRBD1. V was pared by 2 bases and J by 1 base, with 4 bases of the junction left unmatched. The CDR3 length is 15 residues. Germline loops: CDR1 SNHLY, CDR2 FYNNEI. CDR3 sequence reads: CASSEYRGLNYGYTF. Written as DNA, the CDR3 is TGTGCCAGCAGTGAATACAGGGGCCTTAACTATGGCTACACCTTC.

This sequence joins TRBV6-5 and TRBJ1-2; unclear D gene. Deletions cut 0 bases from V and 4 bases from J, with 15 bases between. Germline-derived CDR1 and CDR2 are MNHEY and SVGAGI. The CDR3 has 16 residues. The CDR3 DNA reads TGTGCCAGCAGTTACTCGGAGGTCGGAACCGCCTATGGCTACACCTTC. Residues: CASSYSEVGTAYGYTF.

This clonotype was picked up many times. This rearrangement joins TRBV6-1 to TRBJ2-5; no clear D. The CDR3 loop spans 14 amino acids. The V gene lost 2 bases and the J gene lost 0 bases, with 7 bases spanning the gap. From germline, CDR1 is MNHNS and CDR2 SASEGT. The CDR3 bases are TGTGCCAGCAGTGAATCTACAGACCAAGAGACCCAGTACTTC. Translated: CASSESTDQETQYF.

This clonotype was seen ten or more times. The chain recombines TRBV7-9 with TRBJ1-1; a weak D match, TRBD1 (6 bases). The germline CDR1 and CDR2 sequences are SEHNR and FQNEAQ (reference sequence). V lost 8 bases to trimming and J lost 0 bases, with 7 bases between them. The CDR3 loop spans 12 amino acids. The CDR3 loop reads CASQGLNTEAFF. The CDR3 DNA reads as TGTGCCAGCCAGGGGCTGAACACTGAAGCTTTCTTT.